One and the same sample provided the 8 T cell receptor beta chains below, sequenced in a study of T cells after yellow fever vaccination. TCRdb re-analysed the 5' RACE reads in MiXCR, keeping a single row per CDR3 protein. Of approximately 85,000 distinct CDR3 sequences detected, 13% appear once; the ten largest clones hold under 30%. Material: CD8+ T cells not binding an NS4B(214-222) dextramer, sorted from PBMCs, obtained 21 days after the first yellow fever vaccination. Receptor source: a young man who received the YFV17D yellow fever vaccine.

This rearrangement joins TRBV12-3 or TRBV12-4 to TRBJ1-5, with D perhaps matching TRBD1 (6 bases). The CDR3 contains 15 residues. V lost 7 bases, J lost 4 bases, and 17 bases lay in between. CDR3 residues: CASTPAEGGNQPQHF. Written as DNA, the CDR3 is TGTGCCAGCACTCCCGCGGAGGGGGGGAATCAGCCCCAGCATTTT.

V is TRBV5-1 and J is TRBJ2-1; D is undetermined. Germline V gene sequence: CDR1 SGHRS, CDR2 YFSETQ. This CDR3 contains 13 residues. V shed 0 bases and J shed 6 bases, with 7 bases lying between them. CDR3 DNA: TGCGCCAGCAGCTTGGCTTCTGGCAATGAGCAGTTCTTC. Its translation: CASSLASGNEQFF.

This clonotype turned up a few times. The CDR3 sequence is CASSPTPGLTNTGELFF. CDR3 DNA sequence: TGTGCCAGCAGCCCAACTCCGGGACTTACGAACACCGGGGAGCTGTTTTTT. The V gene is TRBV11-2, the J gene TRBJ2-2; tentative D call: TRBD2 (6 bases). V lost 5 bases and J lost 0, with 16 bases in between. In germline, CDR1 is SGHAT, CDR2 FQNNGV. This CDR3 spans 17 amino acids.

This clonotype was picked up many times. This sequence joins TRBV6-5 and TRBJ2-5; 7 bases align to TRBD2. V lost 0 bases, J lost 2 bases, and 6 bases stayed unmatched. The CDR3 totals 16 residues. The germline V gene has CDR1 MNHEY and CDR2 SVGAGI. Here the CDR3 reads CASSYSGGGYQETQYF. DNA of the CDR3: TGTGCCAGCAGTTACTCCGGCGGGGGATATCAAGAGACCCAGTACTTC.

This clonotype was counted only a few times. The chain couples TRBV4-1 to TRBJ2-5, with TRBD2 as a possible D gene (5 bases). Trimming took off 8 bases at V and 5 bases at J, with 18 bases between the two ends. The germline gives CDR1 MGHRA, CDR2 YSYEKL. The CDR3 extends over 14 amino acids. CDR3 sequence (DNA): TGCGCCAGCGCGAACGGGCTCGGGGTGGAGACCCAGTACTTC. It encodes CASANGLGVETQYF.

This clonotype was detected only a few times. The rearrangement joins TRBV7-9 to TRBJ2-5, with D possibly matching TRBD1 (6 bases). Between the trimmed V and J ends, which lost 2 bases and 5 bases, there was a span of 12 bases. This CDR3 spans 14 amino acids. Germline V gene lookup returns CDR1 SEHNR and CDR2 FQNEAQ (reference sequence). The CDR3: CASSLPGQRETQYF. For the CDR3, the DNA is TGTGCCAGCAGCTTACCGGGACAACGGGAGACCCAGTACTTC. The full variable domain, with the rest looked up from reference TRBV7-9 and TRBJ2-5, is DTGVSQNPRHKITKRGQNVTFRCDPISEHNRLYWYRQTLGQGPEFLTYFQNEAQLEKSRLLSDRFSAERPKGSFSTLEIQRTEQGDSAMYLCASSLPGQRETQYFGPGTRLLVL.

This clonotype occurred once. The chain joins TRBV4-2 to TRBJ2-1, with TRBD2 matching over 8 bases. The CDR3 runs to 19 residues. V shed 3 bases and J 4 bases; nucleotides not matched to a gene: 17. CDR1 LGHNA and CDR2 YNFKEQ come from the germline V gene. CDR3 DNA sequence: TGTGCCAGCAGCCAGAGGGGTTCGGTAGCGGGGCGGTATTACAATGAGCAGTTCTTC. This encodes CASSQRGSVAGRYYNEQFF.

In this sample, this clonotype turned up a few times. The chain recombines TRBV2 with TRBJ2-6; 7 nucleotides line up with TRBD1. Looked up from germline, CDR1 is SNHLY and CDR2 is FYNNEI. The CDR3 covers 17 residues. With 2 bases clipped from V and 2 bases from J, the junction kept 6 bases outside the gene matches. The CDR3 coding sequence is TGTGCCAGCAGTGAAAGGCCGCAGGGGGCTGGGGCCAACGTCCTGACTTTC. It translates to CASSERPQGAGANVLTF.